The present TCR beta chain was sequenced within a study of shared clonotypes between healthy human individuals. The run depth of the assay was deep. Generated by immunoSEQ multiplex PCR, the TCRdb table keeps only in-frame clones and is missing some. The profile shows 150,000 to 200,000 clones, approximately 70% of them singletons. The receptor was derived from a man aged 25-45 years in good health. Source material: memory CD4+ T cells sorted from blood. Noted subset: CD45RA-negative fraction.

CDR3 region: CATSRGWVDEQFF. CDR3 DNA: TGTGCCACCAGCAGAGGATGGGTCGATGAGCAGTTCTTC. This sequence joins TRBV15 and TRBJ2-1, with D unclear. Germline V gene lookup returns CDR1 LNHNV and CDR2 YYDKDF (reference sequence). Trimming took off 1 base at V and 8 bases at J, with 9 bases between the two ends. This CDR3 contains 13 residues.